A single T cell receptor beta chain is shown here with its context. What it binds is unknown. Sequence at one end of the junction differs from germline and may be a read error. This specimen comes from a study of tumor and adjacent non-tumor tissue in lung cancer. General study results and limits: TCR diversity was significantly greater in tumor than normal lung tissue.

The length of the CDR3 is 13 residues. Germline CDR1 and CDR2: MNHNS and SASEGT. No cell sorting was done before RNA was extracted from the tissue. TCRbeta libraries were built with three rounds of nested PCR, modified from ARM-PCR. TCRdb used MiXCR to reprocess the multiplex PCR reads, holding one entry per CDR3 protein. The table records some 100,000 distinct CDR3 sequences, roughly 77% of them present only once. Sequencing input: lung tumor tissue. This TCR came from a woman aged 55-70 years with non-small cell lung cancer. The chain is built from TRBV6-1 and TRBJ1-6; no firm D call. CDR3 bases: TGTGCCAGTAGTGAAGCTGCAAAACAGTCGCTCCGCTTT. Translating it yields CASSEAAKQSLRF.